One sample yielded the 27 T cell receptor beta chains listed below, sequenced in a study of blood T cell repertoires in COVID-19. Only in-frame clones appear in the TCRdb table, and some are missing; sequencing was by immunoSEQ multiplex PCR. This table holds 84,000 or so clones, 65% to 85% found once. The material sequenced was peripheral blood. These receptors originate from a woman older than 75 with acute or convalescent COVID-19.

This clone has a single count. The J gene is TRBJ2-3, the V gene TRBV5-4, with 11 bases fitting TRBD1. Germline CDR1 SGHNT, CDR2 YYREEE (reference sequence). The J segment lost 4 bases and the V segment lost 4 bases, leaving 2 bases of the junction unmatched. This CDR3 contains 14 residues. The DNA of the CDR3 is TGTGCCAGCAGCCCGGGACAGGGGGCAGATACGCAGTATTTT. Protein: CASSPGQGADTQYF.

The chain has TRBV3-1 (or the pseudogene TRBV3-2) and TRBJ1-4; TRBD1 is a possible D gene (5 bases). The CDR3 consists of 14 residues. Germline V CDR1 and CDR2: LGHDT, YNNKEL (reference sequence). Trimming left V 3 bases short and J 4 bases short, with 9 bases between. The chain's CDR3 is CASSQGGGNEKLFF. CDR3 bases: TGTGCCAGCAGCCAGGGGGGAGGTAATGAAAAACTGTTTTTT.

CDR3 DNA: TGTGCCAGTAGTATAGATCAACCAGGGGACACTGAAGCTTTCTTT. Amino acids: CASSIDQPGDTEAFF. This chain uses TRBV19 with TRBJ1-1, with D perhaps matching TRBD1 (6 bases). The CDR3 is made up of 15 amino acids. From germline, CDR1 is LNHDA and CDR2 SQIVND (reference sequence). V dropped 0 bases and J dropped 3 bases, with 11 bases sitting between them.

This chain connects TRBV24-1 to TRBJ2-2, with D perhaps matching TRBD2 (5 bases). V was pared by 5 bases and J by 2 bases, with 11 bases between. CDR3 length: 15 residues. Per the germline V gene, CDR1 is KGHDR and CDR2 is SFDVKD. CDR3 sequence reads: CATSAPEVNTGELFF. As DNA, the CDR3 is TGTGCCACCAGTGCCCCGGAGGTAAACACCGGGGAGCTGTTTTTT.

This chain links TRBV5-1 with TRBJ2-1; TRBD2 matches 14 bases. There are 17 residues in the CDR3. The V and J ends lost 4 bases and 3 bases, in that order; junction bases with no gene match: 6. Germline CDR1 reads SGHRS; CDR2 reads YFSETQ. The CDR3 DNA reads as TGCGCCAGCAGCCCGGTTGGGACTAGCGGGAGCTACAATGAGCAGTTCTTC. Encoded protein: CASSPVGTSGSYNEQFF.

The chain uses TRBV7-6 and TRBJ2-5, with 7 bases lining up with TRBD2. V shed 5 bases and J 4 bases; nucleotides not matched to a gene: 13. Germline CDR1 is SGHVS and CDR2 is FNYEAQ. This CDR3 region has 16 residues. In nucleotides, the CDR3 is TGTGCCAGCAGCGGGCGGACTAGTTCGAGAGGAGAGACCCAGTACTTC. Translated, it gives CASSGRTSSRGETQYF.

The chain uses TRBV15 and TRBJ2-6; D gene ambiguous. The V gene lost 0 bases and the J gene lost 0 bases, with 3 bases spanning the gap. Germline-derived CDR1 and CDR2 are LNHNV and YYDKDF (reference sequence). The CDR3 covers 15 residues. CDR3 sequence reads: CATSRDGSGANVLTF. The CDR3 coding sequence is TGTGCCACCAGCAGAGACGGCTCTGGGGCCAACGTCCTGACTTTC.

CDR3 sequence reads: CASSQAGWASGNTIYF. CDR3 DNA sequence: TGTGCCAGCAGCCAAGCAGGGTGGGCCTCTGGAAACACCATATATTTT. V is TRBV3-1 (or the pseudogene TRBV3-2) and J is TRBJ1-3; maybe TRBD1 (5 bases). Per the germline V gene, CDR1 is LGHDT and CDR2 is YNNKEL (reference sequence). V was clipped by 1 base and J by 0 bases, with 10 bases between them. This CDR3 has 16 amino acids.

The CDR3 loop reads CASSWGLEETQYF. The DNA for the CDR3 is TGTGCCAGCAGCTGGGGACTAGAAGAGACCCAGTACTTC. The chain has TRBV5-4 and TRBJ2-5; TRBD2 matches at 8 bases. CDR1 and CDR2 from the germline V gene are SGHNT and YYREEE (reference sequence). CDR3 length equals 13 residues. Trimming cost V 3 bases and J 3 bases; bases outside gene matches: 1.

The V call is TRBV19, the J call TRBJ1-5; a possible D gene is TRBD1 (5 bases). CDR1 and CDR2 from the germline V gene are LNHDA and SQIVND (reference sequence). Trimming pared 5 bases from V and 2 bases from J, leaving 13 bases between. The CDR3 runs to 15 residues. CDR3 region: CASSSRGRGNQPQHF. Here the CDR3 DNA reads TGTGCCAGTAGTTCTAGGGGTAGGGGCAATCAGCCCCAGCATTTT.

As for this clone: This sequence may be a read error, since a much larger clone differs from it by one base. The chain recombines TRBV5-4 with TRBJ1-6; a weak D match, TRBD1 (6 bases). Germline V gene data show CDR1 as SGHNT and CDR2 as YYREEE (reference sequence). The CDR3 consists of 14 residues. With 0 bases removed from V and 6 bases from J, the gap between germline ends came to 7 bases. As DNA, the CDR3 is TGTGCCAGCAGCTTGGCCAGGGGTAATTCACCCCTCCACTTT. Its protein is CASSLARGNSPLHF.

V is TRBV11-2 and J is TRBJ2-2; D possibly corresponds to TRBD2 (6 bases). V gave up 2 bases and J gave up 3 bases, with 10 bases separating them. Germline V gene sequence: CDR1 SGHAT, CDR2 FQNNGV. The CDR3 length is 15 residues. The chain's CDR3 is CASSLSWGDTGELFF. DNA of the CDR3: TGTGCCAGCAGCTTATCTTGGGGGGACACCGGGGAGCTGTTTTTT.

The V call is TRBV28, the J call TRBJ1-2; the D is unclear. The CDR3 length is 14 residues. In germline, CDR1 is MDHEN, CDR2 SYDVKM. V was cut by 3 bases and J by 6 bases, with 14 bases left in between. The DNA of the CDR3 is TGTGCCAGCAGTTTCGGAGGGCGTCTCAATGGCTACACCTTC. Encoded protein: CASSFGGRLNGYTF.

J is TRBJ2-3 and V is TRBV5-1; 8 bases agree with TRBD2. The germline V gene has CDR1 SGHRS and CDR2 YFSETQ. The ends lost 4 bases at V and 1 base at J; junction bases unmatched: 5. This CDR3 is built from 15 residues. The CDR3 sequence: CASSGDSGGTDTQYF. CDR3 sequence (DNA): TGCGCCAGCAGCGGGGATAGCGGGGGCACAGATACGCAGTATTTT.

V is TRBV15 and J is TRBJ2-2; D is perhaps TRBD1 (6 bases). V lost 5 bases and J lost 6, with 10 bases in between. Germline CDR1 is LNHNV and CDR2 is YYDKDF (reference sequence). CDR3 length: 13 residues. The CDR3 sequence: CATSQNRAGELFF. The CDR3 DNA reads TGTGCCACCAGCCAAAACAGGGCCGGGGAGCTGTTTTTT.

DNA of the CDR3: TGTGCCAGCAGCCCGACAGGGGCGGTCGGGGAGACCCAGTACTTC. Encoded protein: CASSPTGAVGETQYF. The J gene is TRBJ2-5, the V gene TRBV7-9; TRBD1 matches 8 bases. The germline V gene has CDR1 SEHNR and CDR2 FQNEAQ (reference sequence). The junction had 10 bases not matched to a gene; V was cut back by 5 bases and J by 5 bases. The CDR3 extends over 15 amino acids.

The genes are TRBV5-1 and TRBJ2-2; 15 bases are shared with TRBD2. The CDR3 runs 18 residues. Germline V gives CDR1 SGHRS, CDR2 YFSETQ. The V gene end was trimmed by 4 bases and the J gene end by 0 bases; junction bases not matched to a gene: 4. CDR3 in DNA: TGCGCCAGCAGCCCTCGGACTAGCGGGAGGGCGAACACCGGGGAGCTGTTTTTT. Translation: CASSPRTSGRANTGELFF.

The rearrangement uses TRBV12-5 and TRBJ1-1, with D maybe TRBD1 (5 bases). CDR3 length: 12 amino acids. The germline gives CDR1 LGHNT, CDR2 FRNRAP. The germline V and J ends were trimmed by 6 bases and 5 bases, with 10 bases remaining between them. The CDR3 bases are TGTGCTAGTGGCCCAGGGCAAACTGAAGCTTTCTTT. Encoded protein: CASGPGQTEAFF. Complete variable domain (other parts from reference TRBV12-5 and TRBJ1-1): DARVTQTPRHKVTEMGQEVTMRCQPILGHNTVFWYRQTMMQGLELLAYFRNRAPLDDSGMPKDRFSAEMPDATLATLKIQPSEPRDSAVYFCASGPGQTEAFFGQGTRLTVV.

The chain uses TRBV19 and TRBJ2-7; 11 nucleotides match TRBD1. The trim removed 5 bases at V and 7 bases at J, leaving 7 bases unmatched. The CDR3 loop spans 14 amino acids. Germline assignment: CDR1 LNHDA and CDR2 SQIVND (reference sequence). This CDR3 reads CASSDGQGAREQYF. The CDR3 nucleotides are TGTGCCAGTAGTGACGGACAGGGGGCGCGTGAGCAGTACTTC.

The chain recombines TRBV7-8 with TRBJ2-2; maybe TRBD1 (5 bases). V lost 6 bases and J 2 bases, leaving 13 bases between the germline ends. CDR1 is SGHVS, CDR2 FQNEAQ, per germline. The CDR3 spans 15 residues. CDR3 nucleotides: TGTGCCAGCAGGGGCGCCAGGGATAACACCGGGGAGCTGTTTTTT. Protein product: CASRGARDNTGELFF.

The chain links TRBV13 to TRBJ1-2; 9 nucleotides align to TRBD1. The junction had 3 bases not matched to a gene; V was cut back by 3 bases and J by 4 bases. Germline assignment: CDR1 PRHDT and CDR2 FYEKMQ (reference sequence). The CDR3 contains 14 residues. In nucleotides, the CDR3 is TGTGCCAGCAGCTTGGGACAGGGAGTCTATGGCTACACCTTC. As protein: CASSLGQGVYGYTF.

The rearrangement links TRBV9 to TRBJ2-5; TRBD1 matches at 7 bases. The CDR3 loop spans 15 amino acids. After removal of 0 bases from V and 5 bases from J, the junction contained 7 bases not matched to a gene. Germline V gene sequence: CDR1 SGDLS, CDR2 YYNGEE. CDR3 nucleotide sequence: TGTGCCAGCAGCGTAGGGGGACAGATCGGGGAGACCCAGTACTTC. This translates into CASSVGGQIGETQYF.

The rearrangement uses TRBV11-3 and TRBJ2-5, with 10 nucleotides matching TRBD2. Germline lookup yields CDR1 SGHNT and CDR2 YENEEA. Unmatched junction bases numbered 2, after V lost 1 base and J lost 0 bases. The CDR3 is 16 amino acids. CDR3 DNA sequence: TGTGCCAGCAGCTTAGGCCTAGCGGGAGACCAAGAGACCCAGTACTTC. It codes for CASSLGLAGDQETQYF.

The CDR3, as DNA: TGTGCCAGCAACCCACGGGAAAATGAAAAACTGTTTTTT. Amino acid sequence: CASNPRENEKLFF. This chain links TRBV2 with TRBJ1-4, with unresolved D. The germline gives CDR1 SNHLY, CDR2 FYNNEI. V lost 7 bases and J 5 bases, leaving 11 bases between the germline ends. The CDR3 has 13 amino acids.

The genes are TRBV6-1 and TRBJ1-1; D call uncertain. The germline gives CDR1 MNHNS, CDR2 SASEGT. The CDR3 runs 14 residues. V lost 1 base, J lost 1 base, and 7 bases lay in between. In DNA, the CDR3 is TGTGCCAGCAGTGAAGTGGAGGCGAACACTGAAGCTTTCTTT. It yields the protein CASSEVEANTEAFF.

This clone showed up just a few times. The gene calls are TRBV5-5 and TRBJ2-1; D is uncertain. Germline CDR1 is SGHKS and CDR2 is YYEKEE (reference sequence). Trimming removed 0 bases at V and 3 bases at J, with 7 bases between. The CDR3 totals 14 residues. In DNA form, the CDR3 reads TGTGCCAGCAGCTTGGCGAGCCTCTACAATGAGCAGTTCTTC. Residues: CASSLASLYNEQFF.

The gene calls are TRBV7-8 and TRBJ1-6, with TRBD1 as a possible D gene (5 bases). CDR3 size: 15 residues. V lost 7 bases and J lost 3, with 13 bases in between. Looked up from germline, CDR1 is SGHVS and CDR2 is FQNEAQ. The CDR3 DNA sequence: TGTGCCAGCAAAATCCAGGGAAACTATAATTCACCCCTCCACTTT. Amino acids: CASKIQGNYNSPLHF. Filled out from reference TRBV7-8 and TRBJ1-6, the complete variable domain reads GAGVSQSPRYKVAKRGQDVALRCDPISGHVSLFWYQQALGQGPEFLTYFQNEAQLDKSGLPSDRFFAERPEGSVSTLKIQRTQQEDSAVYLCASKIQGNYNSPLHFGNGTRLTVT.